This T cell receptor (beta chain) was captured in a study of post-analysis software for immune sequencing data. Study-wide background: Courses of disease covered relapsing-remitting, secondary progressive and progressive-relapsing multiple sclerosis.

Study conclusions and caveats: Multiple sclerosis was associated with a significant reduction in normalized Chao1 diversity relative to controls. The study found TRBV5-6, TRBV5-1 and TRBV20-1 among a few TRBV segments more frequent in patients than controls.

Each TCR beta cDNA library carried unique molecular identifiers. T cells, about 0.85 to 11 million of them, yielded hundreds of thousands of cDNA molecules. Using its own MiXCR run on the PCR reads, TCRdb lists one record per CDR3 protein. This table has 350,000 to 500,000 distinct CDR3 sequences, 35% to 45% appearing once. This CDR3 region has 15 residues. V gave up 4 bases and J gave up 2 bases, with 16 bases separating them. From germline, CDR1 is SGHKS and CDR2 YYEKEE (reference sequence). This clonotype was detected a few times. Its antigen is not identified. The material sequenced was blood. This receptor was obtained from a girl aged 2-10 years with multiple sclerosis. V and J are TRBV5-5 and TRBJ2-7; maybe TRBD2 (5 bases). In DNA, the CDR3 is TGTGCCAGCAGCCCCGGCGGGCTAGCCACCTACGAGCAGTACTTC. Its translation: CASSPGGLATYEQYF.